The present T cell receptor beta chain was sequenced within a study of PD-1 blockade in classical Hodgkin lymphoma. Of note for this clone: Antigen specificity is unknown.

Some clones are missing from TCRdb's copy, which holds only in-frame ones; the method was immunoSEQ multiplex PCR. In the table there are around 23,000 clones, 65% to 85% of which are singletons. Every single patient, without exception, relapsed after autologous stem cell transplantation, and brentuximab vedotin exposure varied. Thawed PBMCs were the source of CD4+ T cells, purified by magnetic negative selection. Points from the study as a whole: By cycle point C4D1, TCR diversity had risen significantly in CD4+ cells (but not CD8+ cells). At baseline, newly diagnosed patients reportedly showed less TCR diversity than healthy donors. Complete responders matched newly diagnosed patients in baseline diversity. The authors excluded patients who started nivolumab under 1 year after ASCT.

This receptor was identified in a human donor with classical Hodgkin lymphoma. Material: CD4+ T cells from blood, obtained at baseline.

CDR3 sequence reads: CASSAGGLATDTQYF. CDR3 DNA sequence: TGTGCCAGCTCCGCGGGGGGTCTAGCCACAGATACGCAGTATTTT. The chain is built from TRBV18 and TRBJ2-3, with 8 bases fitting TRBD2. The V and J ends lost 6 bases and 2 bases, in that order; junction bases with no gene match: 7. Per germline, CDR1 KGHSH and CDR2 LQKENI. The CDR3 spans 15 residues.